This entry concerns a single T cell receptor beta chain. The antigen remains unidentified. These data come from a study of T cell responses to AZD1222 COVID-19 vaccine. The protocol was immunoSEQ multiplex PCR, while the TCRdb copy is restricted to in-frame clones and leaves out a portion. In the table there are around 170,000 clones, approximately 91% of which are singletons. Trimming removed 4 bases from V and 0 bases from J, with 16 bases in between. Germline CDR1 and CDR2: SQVTM and ANQGSEA. The CDR3 has 16 residues. Notes on the study in general: In a largely white British group with more females than males, clonal diversity was possibly underestimated. Mapped onto spike, vaccine-associated CD4 TCRs spanned it and were dominant at 160-218 and 743-854. Only a handful of AZD1222 recipients, more than 5 in all, had baseline seropositivity.

The rearrangement joins TRBV29-1 to TRBJ2-1; D tentatively reads TRBD1 or TRBD2 (5 bases each). The sample was peripheral blood, taken on day 0 of AZD1222 vaccination. This sequence was found in an adult in good health. The CDR3 DNA sequence: TGCAGCGTTGTCTTTCCGGGACGGGTCTCCTACAATGAGCAGTTCTTC. Residues: CSVVFPGRVSYNEQFF.